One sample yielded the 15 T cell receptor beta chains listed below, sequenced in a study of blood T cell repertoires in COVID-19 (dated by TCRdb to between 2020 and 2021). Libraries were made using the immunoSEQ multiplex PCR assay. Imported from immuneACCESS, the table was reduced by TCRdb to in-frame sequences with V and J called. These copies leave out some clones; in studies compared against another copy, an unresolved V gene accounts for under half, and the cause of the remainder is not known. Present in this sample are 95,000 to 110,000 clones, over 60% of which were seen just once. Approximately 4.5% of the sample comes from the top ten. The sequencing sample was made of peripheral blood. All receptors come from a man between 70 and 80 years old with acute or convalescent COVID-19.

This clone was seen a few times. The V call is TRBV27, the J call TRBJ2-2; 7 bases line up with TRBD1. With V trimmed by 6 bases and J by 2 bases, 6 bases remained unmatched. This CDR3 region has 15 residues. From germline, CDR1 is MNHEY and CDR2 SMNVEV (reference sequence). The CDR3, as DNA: TGTGCCAGCAGGCGAGACAGGGCTAACACCGGGGAGCTGTTTTTT. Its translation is CASRRDRANTGELFF.

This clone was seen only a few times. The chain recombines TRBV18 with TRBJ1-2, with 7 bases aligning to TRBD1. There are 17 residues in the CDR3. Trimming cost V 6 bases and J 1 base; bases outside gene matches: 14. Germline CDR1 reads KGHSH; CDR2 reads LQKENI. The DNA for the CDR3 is TGTGCCAGCTCTGAATCAAATCACCAGGGGGGTAACTATGGCTACACCTTC. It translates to CASSESNHQGGNYGYTF.

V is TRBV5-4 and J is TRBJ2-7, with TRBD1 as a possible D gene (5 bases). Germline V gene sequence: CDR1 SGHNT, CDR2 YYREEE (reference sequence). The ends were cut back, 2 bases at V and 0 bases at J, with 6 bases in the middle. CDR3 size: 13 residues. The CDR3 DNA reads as TGTGCCAGCAGCTTCGACAGCTCCTACGAGCAGTACTTC. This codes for CASSFDSSYEQYF.

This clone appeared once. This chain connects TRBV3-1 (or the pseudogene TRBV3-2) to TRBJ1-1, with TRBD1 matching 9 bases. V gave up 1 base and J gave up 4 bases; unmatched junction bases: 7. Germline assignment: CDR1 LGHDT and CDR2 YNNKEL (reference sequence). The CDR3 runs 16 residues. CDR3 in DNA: TGTGCCAGCAGCCAAGTGGACAGGGGATGGGGCACTGAAGCTTTCTTT. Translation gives CASSQVDRGWGTEAFF.

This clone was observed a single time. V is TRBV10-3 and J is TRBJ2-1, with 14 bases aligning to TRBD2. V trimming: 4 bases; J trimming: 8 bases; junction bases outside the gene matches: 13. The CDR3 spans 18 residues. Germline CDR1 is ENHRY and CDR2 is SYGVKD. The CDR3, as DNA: TGTGCCATCAGTGGAGGGACTAGCGGGGGACCTAATGTGGATGAGCAGTTCTTC. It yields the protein CAISGGTSGGPNVDEQFF.

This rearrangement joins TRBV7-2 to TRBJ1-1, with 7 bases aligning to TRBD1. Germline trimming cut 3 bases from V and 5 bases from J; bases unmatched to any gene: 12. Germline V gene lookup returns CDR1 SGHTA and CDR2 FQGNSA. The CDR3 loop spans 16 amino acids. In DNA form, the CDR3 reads TGTGCCAGCAGCTTTACTGGGGCAGGGGGTCGGACTGAAGCTTTCTTT. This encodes CASSFTGAGGRTEAFF.

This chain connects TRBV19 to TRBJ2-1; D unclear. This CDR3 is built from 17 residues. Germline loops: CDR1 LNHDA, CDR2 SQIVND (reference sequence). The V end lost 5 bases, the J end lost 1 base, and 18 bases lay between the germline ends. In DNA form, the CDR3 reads TGTGCCAGTAGTTCCCAGGCTCCCCTTGGATCCTACAATGAGCAGTTCTTC. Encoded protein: CASSSQAPLGSYNEQFF.

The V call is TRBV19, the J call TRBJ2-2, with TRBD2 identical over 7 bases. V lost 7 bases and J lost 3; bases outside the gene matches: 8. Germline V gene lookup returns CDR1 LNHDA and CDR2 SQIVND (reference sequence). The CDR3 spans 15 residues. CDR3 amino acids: CASTRGGVDTGELFF. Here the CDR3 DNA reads TGTGCCAGTACCCGGGGAGGGGTGGACACCGGGGAGCTGTTTTTT.

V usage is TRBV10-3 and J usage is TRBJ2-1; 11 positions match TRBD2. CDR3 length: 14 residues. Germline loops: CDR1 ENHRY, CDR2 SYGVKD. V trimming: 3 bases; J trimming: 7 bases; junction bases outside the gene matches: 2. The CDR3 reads CAISELAGDNEQFF. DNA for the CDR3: TGTGCCATCAGTGAACTAGCGGGGGATAATGAGCAGTTCTTC.

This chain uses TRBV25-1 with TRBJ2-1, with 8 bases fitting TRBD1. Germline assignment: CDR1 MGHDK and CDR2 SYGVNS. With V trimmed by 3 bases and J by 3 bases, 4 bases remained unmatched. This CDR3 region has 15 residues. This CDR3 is CASSDGTGGYNEQFF. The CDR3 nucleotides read TGTGCCAGCAGTGACGGGACAGGAGGCTACAATGAGCAGTTCTTC.

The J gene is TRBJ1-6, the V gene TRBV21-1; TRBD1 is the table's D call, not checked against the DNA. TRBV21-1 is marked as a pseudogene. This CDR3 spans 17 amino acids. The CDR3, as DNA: TGTGCCAGCAGCAAAGGGACAGGCCAAGGGAGTAATTCACCCCTCCACTTT. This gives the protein CASSKGTGQGSNSPLHF.

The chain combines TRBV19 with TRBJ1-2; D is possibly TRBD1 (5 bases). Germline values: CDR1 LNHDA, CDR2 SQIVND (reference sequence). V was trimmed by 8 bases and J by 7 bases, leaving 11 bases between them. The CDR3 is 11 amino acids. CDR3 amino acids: CASGKGSGYTF. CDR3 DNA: TGTGCCAGTGGGAAGGGGTCTGGCTACACCTTC.

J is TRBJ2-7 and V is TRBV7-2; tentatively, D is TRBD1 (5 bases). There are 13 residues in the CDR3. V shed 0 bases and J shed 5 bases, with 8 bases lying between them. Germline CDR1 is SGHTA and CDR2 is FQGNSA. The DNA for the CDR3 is TGTGCCAGCAGCTTAGCCAGGGTCAACGAGCAGTACTTC. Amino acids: CASSLARVNEQYF.

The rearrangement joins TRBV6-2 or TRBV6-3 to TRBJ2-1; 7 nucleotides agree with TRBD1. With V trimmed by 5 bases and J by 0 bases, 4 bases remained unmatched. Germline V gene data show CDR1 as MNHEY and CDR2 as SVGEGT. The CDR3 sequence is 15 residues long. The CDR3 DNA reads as TGTGCCAGCAGTCCCGGGACAGTCTCCTACAATGAGCAGTTCTTC. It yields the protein CASSPGTVSYNEQFF.

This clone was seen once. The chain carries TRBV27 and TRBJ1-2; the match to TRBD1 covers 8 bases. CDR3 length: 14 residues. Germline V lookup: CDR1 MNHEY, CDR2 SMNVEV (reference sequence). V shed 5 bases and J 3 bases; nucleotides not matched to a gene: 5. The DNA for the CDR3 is TGTGCCAGCAGTCCGTCGACAGGGGACTATGGCTACACCTTC. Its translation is CASSPSTGDYGYTF.